The rows below give T cell receptor beta chains drawn from one sample of a study of blood T cells in healthy people across ages. TCRdb re-called the 5' RACE reads with MiXCR, one entry per CDR3 protein. The sample contains approximately 1,100,000 distinct CDR3 sequences, more than 35% of which appear only once. The sequenced sample consisted of blood. The receptors stem from a woman aged 55-70 years in good health. Each CDR3 is given with its conserved first and last residue. D genes are given only for firm matches. Size tells how often a clone was seen (once, few, many) or the class of an expanded clone, and some rows leave it out.

j_call d_call v_call clone_size cdr3_length cdr3_nt cdr3_aa
TRBJ2-1 NA TRBV19 once 15 TGTGCCAGTAGCATTGGAATAGGTTCCTACAATGAGCAGTTCTTC CASSIGIGSYNEQFF
TRBJ2-7 TRBD1 TRBV28 NA 16 TGTGCCAGCAGTCCGAACGGTGGACAGGGGGCCTACGAGCAGTACTTC CASSPNGGQGAYEQYF
TRBJ1-5 NA TRBV29-1 NA 14 TGCGGCGTCCCCGGTTGGGCTGGGAATCAGCCCCAGCATTTT CGVPGWAGNQPQHF
TRBJ2-5 TRBD1 TRBV5-1 NA 13 TGCGCCAGTACCAAGGGGGCACGAGAGACCCAGTACTTC CASTKGARETQYF
TRBJ2-1 TRBD2 TRBV20-1 NA 15 TGCAGTGCTAGCGGGGCGGGAGGGGCCTGGGATGAGCAGTTCTTC CSASGAGGAWDEQFF
TRBJ2-1 NA TRBV20-1 NA 14 TGCAGTGCTCCCTTAGCCGGCTCCTACAATGAGCAGTTCTTC CSAPLAGSYNEQFF
TRBJ2-1 NA TRBV7-3 NA 15 TGTGCCAGCAGCTCCCGGGGGTTAGGGGGCTATGAGCAGTTCTTC CASSSRGLGGYEQFF
TRBJ2-4 NA TRBV19 NA 13 TGTGCCAGTAGCACGACGACTAGTAACATTCAGTACTTC CASSTTTSNIQYF
TRBJ2-7 NA TRBV12-3/TRBV12-4 few 11 TGTGCCAGCAGTCAGTTCTTTGTGCAGTACTTC CASSQFFVQYF
TRBJ2-1 TRBD2 TRBV20-1 many 14 TGCAGTGCTAGAGGTCTAGCGGGACGGGATGAGCAGTTCTTC CSARGLAGRDEQFF
TRBJ2-2 TRBD1 TRBV29-1 NA 16 TGCAGCGTTGAAGATGGGCGAGGGGGCCCGCCCGGGGAGCTGTTTTTT CSVEDGRGGPPGELFF
TRBJ1-1 NA TRBV12-3/TRBV12-4 NA 13 TGTGCCAGCAGTTTGAAGGGGAGAACTGAAGCTTTCTTT CASSLKGRTEAFF
TRBJ2-3 TRBD1 TRBV29-1 NA 14 TGCAGCGTTAGTGAGACAGGGGTTACAGATACGCAGTATTTT CSVSETGVTDTQYF
TRBJ2-1 NA TRBV25-1 NA 13 TGTGCTACGGGCCTGAGCTCCTACAATGAGCAGTTCTTC CATGLSSYNEQFF
TRBJ2-1 NA TRBV11-2 once 15 TGTGCCAGCAGCTTAGATGGTACCCACTACAATGAGCAGTTCTTC CASSLDGTHYNEQFF
TRBJ2-3 NA TRBV27 many 14 TGTGCCAGCAGTCTTGACCTGATAAGGAGTACGCAGTATTTT CASSLDLIRSTQYF
TRBJ2-1 NA TRBV6-5 NA 16 TGTGCCAGCAGTTACGAGACCGCGAGCTCCTACAATGAGCAGTTCTTC CASSYETASSYNEQFF
TRBJ1-4 NA TRBV2 NA 13 TGTGCCAGCGCCCGGGGTCCTAATGAAAAACTGTTTTTT CASARGPNEKLFF
TRBJ2-3 NA TRBV29-1 many 14 TGCAGCGTTGAAGATCTTAGGTTCACAGATACGCAGTATTTT CSVEDLRFTDTQYF